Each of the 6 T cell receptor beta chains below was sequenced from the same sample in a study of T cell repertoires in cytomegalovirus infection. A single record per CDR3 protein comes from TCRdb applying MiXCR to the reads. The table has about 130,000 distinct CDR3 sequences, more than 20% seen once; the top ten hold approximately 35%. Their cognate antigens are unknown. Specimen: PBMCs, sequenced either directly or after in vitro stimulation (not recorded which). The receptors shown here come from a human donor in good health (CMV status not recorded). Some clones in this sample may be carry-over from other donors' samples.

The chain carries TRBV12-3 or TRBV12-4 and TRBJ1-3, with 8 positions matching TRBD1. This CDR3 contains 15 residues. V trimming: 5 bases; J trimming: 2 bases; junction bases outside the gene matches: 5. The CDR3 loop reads CASSAQGAAGNTIYF. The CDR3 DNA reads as TGTGCCAGCAGTGCTCAGGGGGCTGCTGGAAACACCATATATTTT.

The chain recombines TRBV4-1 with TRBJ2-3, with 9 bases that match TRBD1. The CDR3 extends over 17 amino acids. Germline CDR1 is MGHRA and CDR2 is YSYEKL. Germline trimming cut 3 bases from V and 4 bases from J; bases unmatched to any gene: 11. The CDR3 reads CASSQERDRAPPDTQYF. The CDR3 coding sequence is TGCGCCAGCAGCCAGGAGCGGGACAGGGCCCCCCCAGATACGCAGTATTTT.

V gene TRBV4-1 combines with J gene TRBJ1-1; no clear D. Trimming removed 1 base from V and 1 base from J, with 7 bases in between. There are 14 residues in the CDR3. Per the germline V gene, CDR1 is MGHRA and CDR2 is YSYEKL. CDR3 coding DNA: TGCGCCAGCAGCCAAGTGATCCCGAACACTGAAGCTTTCTTT. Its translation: CASSQVIPNTEAFF.

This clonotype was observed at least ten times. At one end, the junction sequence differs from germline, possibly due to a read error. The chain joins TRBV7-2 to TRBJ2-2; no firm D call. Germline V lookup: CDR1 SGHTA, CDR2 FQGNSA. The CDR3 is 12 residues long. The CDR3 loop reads CASSLNTGELFF. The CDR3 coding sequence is TGCGCCAGCAGCCTCAACACCGGGGAGCTGTTTTTT.

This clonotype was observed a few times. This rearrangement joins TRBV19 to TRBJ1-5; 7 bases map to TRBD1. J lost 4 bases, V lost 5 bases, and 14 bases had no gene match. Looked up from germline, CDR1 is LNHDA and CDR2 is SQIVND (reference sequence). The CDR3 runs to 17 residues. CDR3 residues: CASSPRGRGVANQPQHF. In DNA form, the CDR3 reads TGTGCCAGTAGTCCTCGAGGCAGGGGGGTAGCTAATCAGCCCCAGCATTTT. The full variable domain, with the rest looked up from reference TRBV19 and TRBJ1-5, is DGGITQSPKYLFRKEGQNVTLSCEQNLNHDAMYWYRQDPGQGLRLIYYSQIVNDFQKGDIAEGYSVSREKKESFPLTVTSAQKNPTAFYLCASSPRGRGVANQPQHFGDGTRLSIL.

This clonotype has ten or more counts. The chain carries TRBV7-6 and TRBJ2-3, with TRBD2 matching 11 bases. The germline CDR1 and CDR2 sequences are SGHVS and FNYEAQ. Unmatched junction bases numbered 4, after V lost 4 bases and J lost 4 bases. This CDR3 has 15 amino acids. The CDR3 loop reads CASSSTGLAADTQYF. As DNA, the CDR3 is TGTGCCAGCAGCTCTACGGGACTAGCGGCAGATACGCAGTATTTT.